This T cell receptor beta chain was recorded in a study of blood T cell repertoires in COVID-19 (dated by TCRdb to 2020 to 2021). Turning to the overall study: Samples from collaborators originated in the United States, Italy and Spain and spanned both the acute and convalescent phases of COVID-19. The prospective study material was composed of cDNA or gDNA derived from T cells, B-cell-depleted T cells, or PBMCs. The dataset comprised deeply sampled blood TCRbeta repertoires from subjects exposed to, actively infected with, or recovered from COVID-19. The repertoires were released in a freely available public database intended as a resource for research on the immune response to SARS-CoV-2. The samples were drawn from the first 160 participants of the ongoing ImmuneRACE study and from some 1,300 subjects provided by 6 global collaborators. The sample metadata nearly always contained a de-identified subject ID, COVID-19 status, age in years and sex. Where HLA class I and class II types were available, the types were taken from metadata supplied by the sample provider, not from assay-based typing. General conclusions and limits of the study: The quantity of clinical and demographic metadata differed by source and by participant and was supplied without curation.

At one collaborating source in Seattle, patients were enrolled during active infection and were followed longitudinally through the course of disease. Whole blood was collected in K2EDTA tubes by collaborating institutions according to the institutions' own protocols. Collaborator samples were shipped for TCRbeta analysis as frozen whole blood, isolated PBMCs, or DNA extracted from either sample type. TCRbeta CDR3 regions were amplified from genomic DNA using the immunoSEQ Assay, a bias-controlled multiplex PCR. The authors processed their data as follows. The number of nucleated cells in each sample was estimated from the amplification of reference gene primers within the assay. To quantify the absolute abundance of each unique TCRbeta CDR3 rearrangement, sequence reads were collapsed and filtered. For each sample, productive Simpson clonality was calculated as the square root of Simpson's diversity index across productive rearrangements. In TCRdb, the immuneACCESS table is reduced to in-frame sequences with V and J assigned. These tables do not hold every clone; where another copy was compared, an unresolved V gene accounts for under half, and the others remain unexplained. V, J and clone size were drawn from that table, and D and trimming were deduced from the DNA. A total of 150,000 to 200,000 clones appear in this sample, more than 75% of them only once. Around 7.8% of the sample comes from the top ten.

As encoded in the germline V gene, CDR1 is MDHEN while CDR2 is SYDVKM. The CDR3 starts with the cysteine, ends with the phenylalanine, and has 15 residues. Only the CDR3 region is kept as DNA, spanning 45 bases read in frame from base 1. The germline ends are 15 bases apart after V is trimmed by 6 bases and J by 6 bases. Notes on this clone: Its antigen remains undetermined. Qualities for individual bases were not recorded, and no much larger clone is one base off.

The sequence was collected from an older woman with COVID-19, enrolled during active disease. The chain is made from TRBV28 and TRBJ1-6; the best D guess is TRBD1, with 6 bases matching. Source material: peripheral blood. The CDR3 corresponds to CASSATGLGNSPLHF. The DNA sequence reads TGTGCCAGCAGCGCAACAGGGTTGGGTAATTCACCCCTCCACTTT.